The 18 T cell receptor beta chains presented below share a single source sample, sequenced in a study of T cell responses to AZD1222 COVID-19 vaccine. TCRdb's copy holds only in-frame clones and misses some; the assay was immunoSEQ multiplex PCR. The sample comprises 80,000 or so clones, approximately 85% of which are singletons, and 10% rests with the top ten. The specimen was peripheral blood, collected 28 days after the second AZD1222 dose. The receptors stem from an adult who received the AZD1222 COVID-19 vaccine.

The CDR3 loop is CATSRDREPVYGYTF. The CDR3 DNA reads as TGTGCCACCAGCAGAGATAGAGAACCCGTCTATGGCTACACCTTC. This chain links TRBV15 with TRBJ1-2; D is ambiguous. The germline gives CDR1 LNHNV, CDR2 YYDKDF (reference sequence). The CDR3 has 15 residues. V was pared by 0 bases and J by 4 bases, with 12 bases between.

This chain uses TRBV28 with TRBJ1-5; D is perhaps TRBD1 (5 bases). Germline V lookup: CDR1 MDHEN, CDR2 SYDVKM. V lost 5 bases, J lost 1 base, and 18 bases lay in between. This CDR3 spans 17 amino acids. The CDR3 spells CASSTTSGWKSNQPQHF. The CDR3, as DNA: TGTGCCAGCAGTACTACTTCAGGGTGGAAAAGCAATCAGCCCCAGCATTTT.

This clone has a single count. The V call is TRBV14, the J call TRBJ1-3; 7 positions agree with TRBD1. Germline V gene lookup returns CDR1 SGHDN and CDR2 FVKESK. The length of the CDR3 is 16 residues. Trimming removed 4 bases from V and 7 bases from J; junction bases left unmatched: 13. As DNA, the CDR3 is TGTGCCAGCAGCCTGCGACAGGGTTTGGGTGTGAACACCATATATTTT. This translates into CASSLRQGLGVNTIYF. The complete variable domain, with remaining parts taken from reference TRBV14 and TRBJ1-3, reads EAGVTQFPSHSVIEKGQTVTLRCDPISGHDNLYWYRRVMGKEIKFLLHFVKESKQDESGMPNNRFLAERTGGTYSTLKVQPAELEDSGVYFCASSLRQGLGVNTIYFGEGSWLTVV.

V gene TRBV7-3 combines with J gene TRBJ1-6; possibly TRBD1 for D (6 bases). Trimming left V 5 bases short and J 10 bases short, with 18 bases between. CDR3 length equals 15 residues. CDR1 and CDR2 (germline): SGHTA, FQGTGA. The CDR3 region is CASSLSQGKGSPLHF. The CDR3 bases are TGTGCCAGCAGCCTAAGTCAGGGGAAGGGGTCACCCCTCCACTTT.

The chain links TRBV7-9 to TRBJ2-1, with 7 nucleotides matching TRBD2. The CDR3 has 14 amino acids. Germline assignment: CDR1 SEHNR and CDR2 FQNEAQ (reference sequence). V lost 2 bases to trimming and J lost 9 bases; unmatched junction nucleotides: 7. CDR3 in amino acids: CASSLRVAGGEQFF. CDR3 sequence (DNA): TGTGCCAGCAGCTTACGGGTAGCGGGCGGTGAGCAGTTCTTC. Complete variable domain (other parts from reference TRBV7-9 and TRBJ2-1): DTGVSQNPRHKITKRGQNVTFRCDPISEHNRLYWYRQTLGQGPEFLTYFQNEAQLEKSRLLSDRFSAERPKGSFSTLEIQRTEQGDSAMYLCASSLRVAGGEQFFGPGTRLTVL.

The gene calls are TRBV9 and TRBJ2-3; D is unclear. The CDR3 spans 12 residues. From germline, CDR1 is SGDLS and CDR2 YYNGEE. V was shortened by 3 bases and J by 0 bases, with 2 bases between the two germline ends. The CDR3 here is CASSGSTDTQYF. CDR3 DNA: TGTGCCAGCAGCGGAAGCACAGATACGCAGTATTTT.

The V and J genes are TRBV18 and TRBJ1-2; 8 bases line up with TRBD1. V shed 4 bases and J 6 bases; nucleotides not matched to a gene: 10. CDR1 is KGHSH and CDR2 is LQKENI in the germline V gene. This CDR3 has 15 amino acids. The CDR3 bases are TGTGCCAGCTCACGGGTCGGACAGGGTGTTGATGGCTACACCTTC. Its translation: CASSRVGQGVDGYTF.

The genes are TRBV28 and TRBJ1-5; unclear D gene. Trimming pared 6 bases from V and 6 bases from J, leaving 12 bases between. Looked up from germline, CDR1 is MDHEN and CDR2 is SYDVKM. The CDR3 totals 13 residues. CDR3 DNA sequence: TGTGCCAGCAGCCTTTACAGTGGTCAGCCCCAGCATTTT. Its protein is CASSLYSGQPQHF.

V and J are TRBV7-6 and TRBJ1-4, with D possibly being TRBD1 (6 bases). There are 15 residues in the CDR3. The ends were cut back, 1 base at V and 6 bases at J, with 12 bases in the middle. Germline assignment: CDR1 SGHVS and CDR2 FNYEAQ. CDR3 protein: CASSLGGWTDEKLFF. CDR3 DNA sequence: TGTGCCAGCAGCTTAGGAGGGTGGACAGATGAAAAACTGTTTTTT.

V usage is TRBV5-4 and J usage is TRBJ1-1, with 9 positions matching TRBD1. The J segment lost 1 base and the V segment lost 4 bases, leaving 5 bases of the junction unmatched. This CDR3 comprises 15 residues. Germline V gene sequence: CDR1 SGHNT, CDR2 YYREEE (reference sequence). The CDR3: CASSADRGPNTEAFF. CDR3 nucleotide sequence: TGTGCCAGCAGCGCGGACAGGGGCCCGAACACTGAAGCTTTCTTT. The full variable domain, its missing parts supplied by reference TRBV5-4 and TRBJ1-1, is ETGVTQSPTHLIKTRGQQVTLRCSSQSGHNTVSWYQQALGQGPQFIFQYYREEENGRGNFPPRFSGLQFPNYSSELNVNALELDDSALYLCASSADRGPNTEAFFGQGTRLTVV.

This chain uses TRBV5-1 with TRBJ1-4; no firm D call. CDR3 length: 14 amino acids. In germline, CDR1 is SGHRS, CDR2 YFSETQ. V lost 0 bases and J 8 bases, leaving 11 bases between the germline ends. CDR3 coding DNA: TGCGCCAGCAGCTTGGATGGGGTCCGGGAAAAACTGTTTTTT. This sequence encodes CASSLDGVREKLFF.

This clone was counted once. The J gene is TRBJ1-5, the V gene TRBV28; TRBD1 agrees at 8 bases. The germline gives CDR1 MDHEN, CDR2 SYDVKM. CDR3 length: 13 residues. The V segment lost 7 bases and the J segment 5 bases; nucleotides outside the gene matches: 4. CDR3 sequence reads: CASTTGDYQPQHF. CDR3 DNA: TGTGCCAGCACGACAGGGGATTATCAGCCCCAGCATTTT.

This clone showed up just once. The rearrangement joins TRBV19 to TRBJ1-5, with TRBD1 identical over 7 bases. The J segment lost 0 bases and the V segment lost 6 bases, leaving 2 bases of the junction unmatched. CDR1 is LNHDA, CDR2 SQIVND, per germline (reference sequence). The CDR3 loop spans 14 amino acids. CDR3 DNA: TGTGCCAGTAGCGAGGGGGCTAGCAATCAGCCCCAGCATTTT. This codes for CASSEGASNQPQHF.

The CDR3 DNA is TGCGCCAGCAGCCACGACAGGGGGCGGGATCAGCCCCAGCATTTT. This translates into CASSHDRGRDQPQHF. The V and J genes are TRBV4-1 and TRBJ1-5, with TRBD1 matching over 10 bases. The CDR3 has 15 amino acids. After removal of 3 bases from V and 5 bases from J, the junction contained 4 bases not matched to a gene. Germline CDR1 MGHRA, CDR2 YSYEKL.

The chain links TRBV7-9 to TRBJ2-7; a possible D gene is TRBD2 (7 bases). The CDR3 runs to 14 residues. Trimming took 6 bases from V and 1 from J, leaving 13 bases between them. Per the germline V gene, CDR1 is SEHNR and CDR2 is FQNEAQ (reference sequence). The CDR3 DNA follows: TGTGCCAGCAGGCATAAGGGGGGGTCCTACGAGCAGTACTTC. It yields the protein CASRHKGGSYEQYF.

The chain is built from TRBV19 and TRBJ2-2; 9 bases map to TRBD1. The J segment lost 2 bases and the V segment lost 8 bases, leaving 9 bases of the junction unmatched. There are 16 residues in the CDR3. The V gene's germline CDR1 is LNHDA and CDR2 SQIVND (reference sequence). The CDR3 here is CASVPRDRVNTGELFF. The CDR3 region has the DNA TGTGCCAGTGTCCCCCGGGACAGGGTCAACACCGGGGAGCTGTTTTTT.

The V and J genes are TRBV6-4 and TRBJ1-5; unclear D gene. In germline, CDR1 is MRHNA, CDR2 SNTAGT. The CDR3 is 11 amino acids. V dropped 10 bases and J dropped 10 bases, with 14 bases sitting between them. CDR3 sequence: CATNPWFPQHF. DNA of the CDR3: TGTGCCACCAATCCGTGGTTCCCCCAGCATTTT.

The chain joins TRBV19 to TRBJ1-1, with unresolved D. In germline, CDR1 is LNHDA, CDR2 SQIVND (reference sequence). The CDR3 is made up of 14 amino acids. V was pared by 3 bases and J by 1 base, with 9 bases between. The CDR3 DNA sequence: TGTGCCAGTAGTATCGGGAAATGGAACACTGAAGCTTTCTTT. Its translation: CASSIGKWNTEAFF. The complete variable domain, with remaining parts taken from reference TRBV19 and TRBJ1-1, reads DGGITQSPKYLFRKEGQNVTLSCEQNLNHDAMYWYRQDPGQGLRLIYYSQIVNDFQKGDIAEGYSVSREKKESFPLTVTSAQKNPTAFYLCASSIGKWNTEAFFGQGTRLTVV.